This passage covers 11 T cell receptor beta chains from one sample sequenced in a study of CD8+CD57+ T cells in acquired aplastic anemia. Profiling that covered TCR beta VDJ and CDR3 relied on genomic DNA as its template. TCRdb independently ran MiXCR on the reads; one entry per CDR3 protein. The sample contains under 200,000 distinct CDR3 sequences, roughly 40% of which appear only once. Input material: sorted CD4+, CD8+, or CD8+CD57+ T cells (not recorded which) from PBMCs. All receptors derive from a human donor in good health.

This clonotype was counted a few times. This rearrangement joins TRBV15 to TRBJ2-1, with unresolved D. In germline, CDR1 is LNHNV, CDR2 YYDKDF (reference sequence). CDR3 length equals 12 residues. Trimming took 8 bases from V and 0 from J, leaving 5 bases between them. CDR3 DNA sequence: TGTGCCACCGGTATCTCCTACAATGAGCAGTTCTTC. Its protein product is CATGISYNEQFF. Using reference TRBV15 and TRBJ2-1 for the parts outside the CDR3, the full variable domain is DAMVIQNPRYQVTQFGKPVTLSCSQTLNHNVMYWYQQKSSQAPKLLFHYYDKDFNNEADTPDNFQSRRPNTSFCFLDIRSPGLGDTAMYLCATGISYNEQFFGPGTRLTVL.

This clonotype has at least ten counts. The gene calls are TRBV12-3 or TRBV12-4 and TRBJ2-1; 10 bases fit TRBD2. There are 14 residues in the CDR3. After removal of 3 bases from V and 6 bases from J, the junction contained 2 bases not matched to a gene. CDR3 in amino acids: CASSFASGSNEQFF. Written as DNA, the CDR3 is TGTGCCAGCAGTTTTGCTAGCGGGAGCAATGAGCAGTTCTTC.

The gene calls are TRBV7-3 and TRBJ2-1, with TRBD2 identical over 11 bases. The CDR3 is 14 amino acids. Germline CDR1 is SGHTA and CDR2 is FQGTGA. The J segment lost 8 bases and the V segment lost 4 bases, leaving 4 bases of the junction unmatched. As DNA, the CDR3 is TGTGCCAGCAGCTGGCTAGCGGGAGGCTATGAGCAGTTCTTC. Protein: CASSWLAGGYEQFF.

The V and J genes are TRBV19 and TRBJ1-1, with a weak D call TRBD1 (6 bases). The CDR3 extends over 15 amino acids. Germline lookup yields CDR1 LNHDA and CDR2 SQIVND (reference sequence). V was shortened by 5 bases and J by 0 bases, with 13 bases between the two germline ends. The CDR3 is CASSFHDRLNTEAFF. CDR3 sequence (DNA): TGTGCCAGTAGTTTCCATGACAGGTTGAACACTGAAGCTTTCTTT.

In regard to this clonotype: A much larger clonotype is one base distant, so this may be a read error. V is TRBV6-1 and J is TRBJ1-2; possibly TRBD1 for D (6 bases). The germline V gene encodes CDR1 MNHNS and CDR2 SASEGT. The ends were cut back, 4 bases at V and 7 bases at J, with 13 bases in the middle. The CDR3 runs to 13 residues. CDR3 sequence reads: CASSGYRVSGYTF. In DNA, the CDR3 is TGTGCCAGCAGTGGCTACAGGGTGTCTGGCTACACCTTC.

This clonotype rates as medium-sized. The chain joins TRBV29-1 to TRBJ2-7, with 9 bases lining up with TRBD1. The germline V gene has CDR1 SQVTM and CDR2 ANQGSEA. Germline trimming cut 7 bases from V and 3 bases from J; bases unmatched to any gene: 7. CDR3 size: 13 residues. The DNA for the CDR3 is TGCAGCGGTGCGGTGGGACAGGGCTACGAGCAGTACTTC. Its protein is CSGAVGQGYEQYF.

The rearrangement uses TRBV12-3 or TRBV12-4 and TRBJ1-1; 8 bases align to TRBD1. With 4 bases clipped from V and 1 base from J, the junction kept 5 bases outside the gene matches. The CDR3 loop spans 15 amino acids. This CDR3 reads CASSSGQGWNTEAFF. The CDR3 nucleotides are TGTGCCAGCAGTTCAGGACAGGGATGGAACACTGAAGCTTTCTTT.

This clonotype showed up many times. The chain uses TRBV9 and TRBJ2-7, with 8 bases that match TRBD2. J was trimmed by 2 bases and V by 0 bases; bases with no gene match: 4. This CDR3 is 15 amino acids long. CDR1 SGDLS and CDR2 YYNGEE come from the germline V gene. The CDR3 DNA reads as TGTGCCAGCAGCGTAGCGGTAGCGGGGCCCTACGAGCAGTACTTC. The encoded protein is CASSVAVAGPYEQYF.

J is TRBJ1-5 and V is TRBV24-1, with D maybe TRBD1 (6 bases). V was trimmed by 4 bases and J by 6 bases, leaving 15 bases between them. The germline V gene encodes CDR1 KGHDR and CDR2 SFDVKD. This CDR3 comprises 15 residues. Written as DNA, the CDR3 is TGTGCCACCAGTGACGGGGACCAGGGGATTCAGCCCCAGCATTTT. Translating gives CATSDGDQGIQPQHF.

In this sample, this clonotype turned up many times. The chain combines TRBV5-1 with TRBJ2-7; maybe TRBD1 (5 bases). The CDR3 is made up of 14 amino acids. In germline, CDR1 is SGHRS, CDR2 YFSETQ. Trimming shortened V by 4 bases and J by 1 base, and 12 bases separated the two germline ends. DNA of the CDR3: TGCGCCAGCAGCCTTACGACAGAGTCCTACGAGCAGTACTTC. Translated: CASSLTTESYEQYF. The whole variable domain, remainder taken from reference TRBV5-1 and TRBJ2-7, is KAGVTQTPRYLIKTRGQQVTLSCSPISGHRSVSWYQQTPGQGLQFLFEYFSETQRNKGNFPGRFSGRQFSNSRSEMNVSTLELGDSALYLCASSLTTESYEQYFGPGTRLTVT.

The sample holds many counts of this clonotype. The J gene is TRBJ2-7, the V gene TRBV11-3; D not certain. The V gene's germline CDR1 is SGHNT and CDR2 YENEEA. CDR3 length: 13 amino acids. V lost 1 base, J lost 4 bases, and 8 bases lay in between. CDR3 DNA sequence: TGTGCCAGCAGCTTAGCTCCAGGTTACGAGCAGTACTTC. Translating it yields CASSLAPGYEQYF.